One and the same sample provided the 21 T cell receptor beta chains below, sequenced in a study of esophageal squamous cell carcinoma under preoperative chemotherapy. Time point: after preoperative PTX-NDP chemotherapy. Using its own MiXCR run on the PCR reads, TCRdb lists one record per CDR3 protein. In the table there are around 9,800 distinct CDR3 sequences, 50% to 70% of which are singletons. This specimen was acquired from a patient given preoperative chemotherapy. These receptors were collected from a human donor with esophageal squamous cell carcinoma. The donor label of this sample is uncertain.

The CDR3 nucleotides read TGTGCCAGCAGTGAATTGGGGGTGTGCGCCACAGATACGCAGTATTTT. It encodes CASSELGVCATDTQYF. This chain joins TRBV6-1 and TRBJ2-3; D assignment may be TRBD1 or TRBD2 (5 bases each). Germline V gives CDR1 MNHNS, CDR2 SASEGT. Trimming took off 2 bases at V and 2 bases at J, with 14 bases between the two ends. This CDR3 contains 16 residues.

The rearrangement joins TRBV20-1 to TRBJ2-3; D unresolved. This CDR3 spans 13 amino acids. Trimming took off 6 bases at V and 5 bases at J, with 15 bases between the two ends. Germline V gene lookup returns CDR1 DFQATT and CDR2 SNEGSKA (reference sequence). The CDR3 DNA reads TGCAGTGCCATTCTAGGTACAAAAGATACGCAGTATTTT. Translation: CSAILGTKDTQYF.

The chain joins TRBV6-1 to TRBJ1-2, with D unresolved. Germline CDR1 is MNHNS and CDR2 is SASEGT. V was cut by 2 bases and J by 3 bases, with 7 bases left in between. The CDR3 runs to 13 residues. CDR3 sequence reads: CASSELGDYGYTF. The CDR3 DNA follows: TGTGCCAGCAGTGAATTAGGTGACTATGGCTACACCTTC.

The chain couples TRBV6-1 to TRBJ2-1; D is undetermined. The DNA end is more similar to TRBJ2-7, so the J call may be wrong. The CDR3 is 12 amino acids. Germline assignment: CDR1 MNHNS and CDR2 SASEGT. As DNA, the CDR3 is TGTGCCACCGCTGTGAGTACAGATGAGCAGTACTTC. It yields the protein CATAVSTDEQYF.

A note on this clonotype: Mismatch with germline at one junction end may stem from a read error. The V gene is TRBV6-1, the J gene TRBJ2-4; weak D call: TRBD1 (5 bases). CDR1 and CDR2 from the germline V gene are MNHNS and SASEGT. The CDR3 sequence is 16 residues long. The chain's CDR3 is CASSELGRCAKDIQYF. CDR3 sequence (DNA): TGTGCCAGCAGCGAATTGGGGCGGTGCGCCAAAGACATTCAGTACTTC.

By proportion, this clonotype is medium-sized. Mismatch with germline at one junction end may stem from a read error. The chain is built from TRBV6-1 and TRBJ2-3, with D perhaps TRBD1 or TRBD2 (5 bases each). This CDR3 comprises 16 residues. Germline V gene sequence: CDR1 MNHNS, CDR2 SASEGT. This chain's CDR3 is CASRGFGGSDTETQYF. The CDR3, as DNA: TGTGCCAGCAGGGGATTTGGGGGAAGCGACACAGAGACGCAGTATTTC.

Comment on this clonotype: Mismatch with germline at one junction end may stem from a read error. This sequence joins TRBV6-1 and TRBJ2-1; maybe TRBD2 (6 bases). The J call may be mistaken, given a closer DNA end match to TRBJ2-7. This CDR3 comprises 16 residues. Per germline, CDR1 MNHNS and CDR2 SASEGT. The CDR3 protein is CASRELGGRDKNTQYF. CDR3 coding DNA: TGTGCCAGCCGTGAATTGGGGGGAAGAGACAAAAATACGCAGTACTTC.

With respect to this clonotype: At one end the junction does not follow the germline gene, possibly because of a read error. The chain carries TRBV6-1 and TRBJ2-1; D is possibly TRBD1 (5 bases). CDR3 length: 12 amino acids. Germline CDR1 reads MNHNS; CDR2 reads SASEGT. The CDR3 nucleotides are TGTGCCAGCAGTGTCACGACAGATGAGCAGTTTTTC. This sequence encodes CASSVTTDEQFF.

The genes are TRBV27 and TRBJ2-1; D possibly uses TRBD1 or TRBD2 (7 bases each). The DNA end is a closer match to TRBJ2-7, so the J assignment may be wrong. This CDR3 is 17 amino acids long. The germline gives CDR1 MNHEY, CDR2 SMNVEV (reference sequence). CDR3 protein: CASRAGAGGKPYNEQYF. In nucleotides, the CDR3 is TGTGCCAGCCGGGCGGGAGCAGGGGGGAAACCTTACAATGAGCAGTACTTC.

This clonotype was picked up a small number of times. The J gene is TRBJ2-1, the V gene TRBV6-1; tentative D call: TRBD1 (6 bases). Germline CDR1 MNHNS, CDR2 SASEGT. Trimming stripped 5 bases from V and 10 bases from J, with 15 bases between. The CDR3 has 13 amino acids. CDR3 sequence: CASSPSQGLEQFF. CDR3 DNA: TGTGCCAGCAGTCCCTCCCAGGGGTTAGAGCAGTTCTTC.

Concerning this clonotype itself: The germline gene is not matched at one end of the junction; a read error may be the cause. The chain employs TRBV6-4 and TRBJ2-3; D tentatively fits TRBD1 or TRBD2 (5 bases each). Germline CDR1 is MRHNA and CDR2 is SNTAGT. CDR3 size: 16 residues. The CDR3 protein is CASSVSWGRAKNTQYF. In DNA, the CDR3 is TGTGCCAGCAGTGTCTCGTGGGGGAGAGCCAAAAATACGCAGTATTTC.

The CDR3 protein is CASSLVGQGAETQYF. CDR3 nucleotides: TGTGCCAGCAGCTTAGTGGGACAGGGGGCCGAGACCCAGTACTTC. The chain recombines TRBV11-2 with TRBJ2-5; 12 nucleotides line up with TRBD1. The CDR3 has 15 residues. CDR1 and CDR2 (germline): SGHAT, FQNNGV. After removal of 1 base from V and 5 bases from J, the junction contained 2 bases not matched to a gene.

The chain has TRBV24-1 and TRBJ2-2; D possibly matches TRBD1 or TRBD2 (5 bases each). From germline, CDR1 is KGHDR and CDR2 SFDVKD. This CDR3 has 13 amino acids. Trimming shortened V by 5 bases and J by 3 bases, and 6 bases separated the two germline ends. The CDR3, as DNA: TGTGCCACCAGTGCGGGGCACACCGGGGAGCTGTTTTTT. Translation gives CATSAGHTGELFF.

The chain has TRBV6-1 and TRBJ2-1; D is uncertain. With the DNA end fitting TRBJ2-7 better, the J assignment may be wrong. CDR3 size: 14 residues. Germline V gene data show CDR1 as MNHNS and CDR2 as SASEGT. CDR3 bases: TGTGCCAGCAGTGAAGTCCAGGAACCCTACGAGCAGTACTTC. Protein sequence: CASSEVQEPYEQYF.

The CDR3 region has the DNA TGTGCCAGCAGTCCGGGGACTAGCGGGGTCTACGAGCAGTTCTTC. This gives the protein CASSPGTSGVYEQFF. The chain employs TRBV12-3 or TRBV12-4 and TRBJ2-1; 13 nucleotides agree with TRBD2. V gave up 5 bases and J gave up 10 bases; unmatched junction bases: 8. There are 15 residues in the CDR3.

DNA of the CDR3: TGCGCCAGCAGTGGTGTCGGGAACACCGATGAGCAGTTCTTC. Translating gives CASSGVGNTDEQFF. V gene TRBV10-2 combines with J gene TRBJ2-1; possible D gene TRBD2, 5 bases. The CDR3 has 14 residues. V dropped 4 bases and J dropped 8 bases, with 15 bases sitting between them. From germline, CDR1 is WSHSY and CDR2 SAAADI.

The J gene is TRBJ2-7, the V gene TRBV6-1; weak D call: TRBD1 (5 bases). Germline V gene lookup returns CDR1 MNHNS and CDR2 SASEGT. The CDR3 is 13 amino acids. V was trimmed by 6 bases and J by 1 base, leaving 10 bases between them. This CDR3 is CASSPGMSYEQYF. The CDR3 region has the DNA TGTGCCAGCAGCCCAGGGATGTCCTACGAGCAGTACTTC.

In DNA form, the CDR3 reads TGTGCCAGCAGTTTACAACAGGGGGTTAGGGACGAGCAGTACTTC. Its translation: CASSLQQGVRDEQYF. The chain links TRBV27 to TRBJ2-7, with 8 bases lining up with TRBD1. CDR3 size: 15 residues. Germline V lookup: CDR1 MNHEY, CDR2 SMNVEV (reference sequence). With V trimmed by 2 bases and J by 5 bases, 8 bases remained unmatched.

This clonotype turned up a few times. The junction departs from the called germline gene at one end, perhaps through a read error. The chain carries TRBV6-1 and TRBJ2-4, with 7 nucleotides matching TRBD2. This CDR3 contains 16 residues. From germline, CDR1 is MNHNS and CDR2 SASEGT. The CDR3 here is CASSELGGRAKDTQYF. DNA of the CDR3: TGTGCCAGCAGTGAATTGGGGGGGAGAGCCAAAGATACGCAGTATTTC.

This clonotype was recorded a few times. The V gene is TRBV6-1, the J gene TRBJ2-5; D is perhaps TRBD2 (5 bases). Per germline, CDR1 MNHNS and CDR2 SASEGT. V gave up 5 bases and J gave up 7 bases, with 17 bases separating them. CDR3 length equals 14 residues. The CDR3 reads CASSQPGYPVTQYF. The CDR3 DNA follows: TGTGCCAGCAGTCAACCGGGGTACCCTGTGACCCAGTACTTC.

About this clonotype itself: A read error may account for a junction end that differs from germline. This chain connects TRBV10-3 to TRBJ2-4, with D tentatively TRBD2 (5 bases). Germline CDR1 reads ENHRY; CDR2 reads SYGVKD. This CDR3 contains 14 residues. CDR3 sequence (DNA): TGCCGCGGCTCGGGGTCGTGGGCCAAAAACACGCAGTATTTC. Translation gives CRGSGSWAKNTQYF.